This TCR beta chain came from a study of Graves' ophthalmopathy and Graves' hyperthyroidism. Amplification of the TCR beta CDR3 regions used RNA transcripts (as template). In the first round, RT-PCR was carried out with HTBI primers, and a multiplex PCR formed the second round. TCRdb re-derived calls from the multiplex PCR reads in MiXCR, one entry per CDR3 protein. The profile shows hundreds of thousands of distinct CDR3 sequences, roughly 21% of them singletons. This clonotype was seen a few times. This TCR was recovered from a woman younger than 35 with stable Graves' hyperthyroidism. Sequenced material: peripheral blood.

The CDR3 bases are TGTGCCACCAGTGACGGGGGGACCCAGCCCCAGCATTTT. It encodes CATSDGGTQPQHF. The genes are TRBV24-1 and TRBJ1-5, with a weak D call TRBD1 (5 bases). The CDR3 runs 13 residues. Germline V CDR1 and CDR2: KGHDR, SFDVKD. Trimming pared 4 bases from V and 7 bases from J, leaving 10 bases between.